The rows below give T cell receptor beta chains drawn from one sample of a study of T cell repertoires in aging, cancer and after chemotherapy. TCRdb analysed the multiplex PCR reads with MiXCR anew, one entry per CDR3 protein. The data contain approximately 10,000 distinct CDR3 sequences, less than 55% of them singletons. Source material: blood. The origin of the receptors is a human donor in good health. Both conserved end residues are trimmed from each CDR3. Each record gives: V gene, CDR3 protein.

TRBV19 ATEGDTQY
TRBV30 AWSVGSNYGYT
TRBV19 ASSRGGNYEQY
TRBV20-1 SAAPGTGRRIGYT
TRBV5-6 ASSIGTGALRNTIY
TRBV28 AISSQGAGANVLT
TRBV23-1 ASSNPPVQPQH
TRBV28 ASSNIRQGGSNQPQH
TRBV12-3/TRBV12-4 ASSLWSRDTEAF
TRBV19 ASSPNRDRALEQY
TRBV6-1 ASRDGRAAGEQY
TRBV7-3 ASSLVVSSYNEQF
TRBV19 VARTGGELGEKLF
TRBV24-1 ATSDQGLAGGRSYNEQF
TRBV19 ASSMVQGAYGYT
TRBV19 ASSPNEQF
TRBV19 ASSIVADYGYT
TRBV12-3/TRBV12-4 ASSPRTSGSLGRKETQY
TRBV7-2 ASRPTSGGMDTQY
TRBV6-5 ASSYSRGGRAQYEQF
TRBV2 ASSESGRKNEQF
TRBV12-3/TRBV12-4 ASTPGTSGSNEQF
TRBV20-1 RAGLLNNEQF
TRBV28 ASRSSNQPQH
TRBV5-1 ASSLGDRVYEQY
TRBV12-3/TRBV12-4 ASSRTSEETQY
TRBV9 ASSAITDTQY
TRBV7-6 ASSLGKGGGYEQY
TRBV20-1 SVQPRGSGSAKHGYT
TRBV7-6 ASRQRGAENSPLH
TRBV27 ASKGDRGSSYEQY
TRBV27 ASSRGGAGADTQY
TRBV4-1 ASSQVQQLLNTGELF
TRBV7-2 ASSLSQVDTQY
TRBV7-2 ARSLDSGLATDTQY
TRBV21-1 ASSKGRMRTGPNSGANVLT
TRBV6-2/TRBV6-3 ASSYSSGGATGYT
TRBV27 ASRREGAQY
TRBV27 ASSISRPDTQY
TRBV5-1 ASSPGDVQIYGYT
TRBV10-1 ASSESKDQPQH
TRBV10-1 ASSGRRHISYEQY
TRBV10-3 AISEGTSYEQY
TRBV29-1 SVVRTGELF
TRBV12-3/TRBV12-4 ASSLKGYEQY
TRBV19 ASTRTDYGYT
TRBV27 ASTYQETQY
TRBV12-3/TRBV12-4 ASRRTSSQPYEQY
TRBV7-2 ASSLESKGTYQPQH
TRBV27 ASSQNRANQPQH
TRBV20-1 SARDLRNQPQH